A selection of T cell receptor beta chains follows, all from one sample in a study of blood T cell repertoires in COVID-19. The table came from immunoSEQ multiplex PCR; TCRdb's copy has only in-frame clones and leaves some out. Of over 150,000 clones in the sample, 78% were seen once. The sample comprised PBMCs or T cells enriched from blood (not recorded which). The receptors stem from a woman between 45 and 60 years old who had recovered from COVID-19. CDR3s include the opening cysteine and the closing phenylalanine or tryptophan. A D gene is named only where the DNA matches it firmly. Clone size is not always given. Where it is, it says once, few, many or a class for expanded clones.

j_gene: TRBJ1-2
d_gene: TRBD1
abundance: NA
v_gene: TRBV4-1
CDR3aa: CASRQGARYGYTF
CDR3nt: TGCGCCAGCAGGCAGGGGGCGAGGTATGGCTACACCTTC

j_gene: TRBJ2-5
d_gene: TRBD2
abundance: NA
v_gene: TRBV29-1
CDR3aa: CSVELAGGRSETQYF
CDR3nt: TGCAGCGTTGAACTAGCGGGGGGTAGGTCAGAGACCCAGTACTTC

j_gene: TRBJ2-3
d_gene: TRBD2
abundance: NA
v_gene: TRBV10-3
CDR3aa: CAISDPLAGGTDTQYF
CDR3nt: TGTGCCATCAGCGACCCATTAGCGGGAGGCACAGATACGCAGTATTTT

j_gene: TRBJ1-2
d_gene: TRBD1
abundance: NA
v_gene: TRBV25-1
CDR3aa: CASSDSRTGVGYTF
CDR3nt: TGTGCCAGCAGTGATTCGAGGACAGGGGTTGGCTACACCTTC

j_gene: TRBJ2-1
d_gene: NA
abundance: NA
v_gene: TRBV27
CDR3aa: CASRIGSGYYNEQFF
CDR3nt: TGTGCCAGCAGGATAGGAAGCGGGTACTACAATGAGCAGTTCTTC

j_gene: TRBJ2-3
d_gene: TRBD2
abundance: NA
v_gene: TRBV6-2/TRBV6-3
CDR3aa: CASSFPTSAGGPSDTQYF
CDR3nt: TGTGCCAGCAGTTTCCCTACCTCAGCGGGAGGGCCTTCAGATACGCAGTATTTT

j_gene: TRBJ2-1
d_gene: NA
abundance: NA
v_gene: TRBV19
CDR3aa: CASSIDRASSYNEQFF
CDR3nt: TGTGCCAGTAGTATAGACAGGGCGAGCTCCTACAATGAGCAGTTCTTC

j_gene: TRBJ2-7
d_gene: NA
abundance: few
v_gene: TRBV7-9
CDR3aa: CASTRLDYEQYF
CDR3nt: TGTGCCAGCACCCGACTAGACTACGAGCAGTACTTC

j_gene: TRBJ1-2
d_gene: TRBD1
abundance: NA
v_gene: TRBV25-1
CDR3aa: CASSGGTGSYGYTF
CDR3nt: TGTGCCAGCAGTGGGGGGACAGGGAGCTATGGCTACACCTTC

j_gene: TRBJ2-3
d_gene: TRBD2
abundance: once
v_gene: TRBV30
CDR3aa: CAWGEGSTDTQYF
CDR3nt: TGTGCCTGGGGGGAGGGTAGCACAGATACGCAGTATTTT

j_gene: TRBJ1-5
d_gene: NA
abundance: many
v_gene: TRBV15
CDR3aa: CATSIRVGQPQHF
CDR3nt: TGTGCCACCAGCATCCGGGTCGGTCAGCCCCAGCATTTT

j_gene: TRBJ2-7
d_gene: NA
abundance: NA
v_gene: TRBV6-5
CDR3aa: CASSRYQLTTYEQYF
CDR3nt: TGTGCCAGCAGTCGTTACCAACTGACTACCTACGAGCAGTACTTC

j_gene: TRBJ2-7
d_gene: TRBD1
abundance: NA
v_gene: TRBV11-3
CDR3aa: CASSSRDRGDEQYF
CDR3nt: TGTGCCAGCAGCTCGAGGGACAGGGGCGACGAGCAGTACTTC

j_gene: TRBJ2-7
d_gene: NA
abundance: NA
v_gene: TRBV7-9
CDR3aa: CASSFYSGFSYEQYF
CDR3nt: TGTGCCAGCAGCTTCTACTCAGGGTTCTCCTACGAGCAGTACTTC

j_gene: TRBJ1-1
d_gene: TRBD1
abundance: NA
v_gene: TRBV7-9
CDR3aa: CASSRDRVGTEAFF
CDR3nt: TGTGCCAGCAGCCGCGACAGGGTAGGGACTGAAGCTTTCTTT

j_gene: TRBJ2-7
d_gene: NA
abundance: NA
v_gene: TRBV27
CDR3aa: CASSTTSDYEQYF
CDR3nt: TGTGCCAGCAGTACAACTAGTGACTACGAGCAGTACTTC

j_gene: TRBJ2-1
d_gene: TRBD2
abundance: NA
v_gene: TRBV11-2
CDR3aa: CASSLGLAAGDEQFF
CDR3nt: TGTGCCAGCAGCTTAGGACTAGCCGCGGGAGATGAGCAGTTCTTC

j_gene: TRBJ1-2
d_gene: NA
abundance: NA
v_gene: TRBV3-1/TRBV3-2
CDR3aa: CASSQEGGSYGYTF
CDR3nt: TGTGCCAGCAGCCAAGAGGGGGGTAGCTATGGCTACACCTTC

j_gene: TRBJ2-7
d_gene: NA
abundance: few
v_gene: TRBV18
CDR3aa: CASSPLGDTPLDKQYF
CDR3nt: TGTGCCAGCTCACCACTGGGGGACACCCCGTTAGACAAGCAGTACTTC

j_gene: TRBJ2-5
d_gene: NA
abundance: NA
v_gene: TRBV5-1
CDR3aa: CASSLAEETQYF
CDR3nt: TGCGCCAGCAGCTTGGCCGAAGAGACCCAGTACTTC

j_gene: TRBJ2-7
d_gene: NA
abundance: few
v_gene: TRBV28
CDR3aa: CASSLSRYEQYF
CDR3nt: TGTGCCAGCAGTTTAAGCCGGTACGAGCAGTACTTC

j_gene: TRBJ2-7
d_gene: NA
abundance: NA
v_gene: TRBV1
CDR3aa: CTSSQNGRPYEQYF
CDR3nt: TGCACCAGCAGCCAAAACGGGAGGCCTTACGAGCAGTACTTC

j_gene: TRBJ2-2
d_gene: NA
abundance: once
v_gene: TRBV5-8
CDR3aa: CASTNSGRGTGELFF
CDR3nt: TGTGCCAGCACTAATTCAGGGCGTGGGACCGGGGAGCTGTTTTTT

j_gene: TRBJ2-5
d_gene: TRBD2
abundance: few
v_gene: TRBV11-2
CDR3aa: CASSPGLAGGEETQYF
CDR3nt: TGTGCCAGCAGCCCCGGACTAGCGGGAGGCGAAGAGACCCAGTACTTC

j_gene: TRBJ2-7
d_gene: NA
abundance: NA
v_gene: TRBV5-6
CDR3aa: CASSWGLQGDEQYF
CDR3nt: TGTGCCAGCAGCTGGGGCCTACAGGGAGACGAGCAGTACTTC

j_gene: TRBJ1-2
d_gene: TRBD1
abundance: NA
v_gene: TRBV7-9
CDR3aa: CASSLETGGSGYTF
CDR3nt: TGTGCCAGCAGCTTAGAGACAGGGGGCTCGGGCTACACCTTC

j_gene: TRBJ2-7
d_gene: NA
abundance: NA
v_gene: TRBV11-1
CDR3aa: CASSLRSRENEQYF
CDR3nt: TGTGCCAGCAGCTTACGGAGCCGGGAAAACGAGCAGTACTTC

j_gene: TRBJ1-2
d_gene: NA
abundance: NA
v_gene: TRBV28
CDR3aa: CASNEGLLWGYTF
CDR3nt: TGTGCCAGCAACGAAGGACTGCTCTGGGGCTACACCTTC

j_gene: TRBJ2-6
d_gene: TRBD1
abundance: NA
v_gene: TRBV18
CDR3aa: CASSPPGTGNGANVLTF
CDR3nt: TGTGCCAGCTCACCACCAGGGACAGGGAATGGGGCCAACGTCCTGACTTTC

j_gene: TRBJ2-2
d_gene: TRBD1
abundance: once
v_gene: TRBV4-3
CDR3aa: CASSQEDLAGQGGTGELFF
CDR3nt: TGCGCCAGCAGCCAAGAAGATCTTGCGGGACAGGGGGGCACCGGGGAGCTGTTTTTT

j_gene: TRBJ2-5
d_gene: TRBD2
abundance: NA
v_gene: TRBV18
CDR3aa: CASSPPGTSGQETQYF
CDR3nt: TGTGCCAGCTCACCACCCGGGACTAGCGGCCAAGAGACCCAGTACTTC

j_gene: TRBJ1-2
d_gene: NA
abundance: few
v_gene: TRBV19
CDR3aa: CASSMSRSYGYTF
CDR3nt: TGTGCCAGTAGTATGAGTAGGAGCTATGGCTACACCTTC

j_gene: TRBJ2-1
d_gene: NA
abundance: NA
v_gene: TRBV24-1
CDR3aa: CATSESSALGDEQFF
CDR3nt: TGTGCCACCAGTGAATCTAGCGCCCTTGGCGATGAGCAGTTCTTC

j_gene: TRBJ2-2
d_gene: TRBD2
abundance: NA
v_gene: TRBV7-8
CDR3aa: CASSQRSGNAGELFF
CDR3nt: TGTGCCAGCAGCCAGCGTAGCGGGAATGCCGGGGAGCTGTTTTTT

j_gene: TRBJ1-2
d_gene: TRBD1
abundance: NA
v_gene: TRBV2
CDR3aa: CASSPGQGPYGYTF
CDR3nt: TGTGCCAGCAGCCCGGGACAGGGACCCTATGGCTACACCTTC

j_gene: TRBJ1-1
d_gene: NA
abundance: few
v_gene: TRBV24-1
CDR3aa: CATRPGNLNTEAFF
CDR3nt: TGTGCCACCAGGCCGGGGAACCTGAACACTGAAGCTTTCTTT

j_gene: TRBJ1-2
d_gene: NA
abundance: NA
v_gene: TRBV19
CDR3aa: CASSISTAGRNDGYTF
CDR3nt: TGTGCCAGTAGTATAAGTACGGCAGGGAGGAATGATGGCTACACCTTC

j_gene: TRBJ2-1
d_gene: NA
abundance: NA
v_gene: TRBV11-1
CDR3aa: CASSLGIQTGNEQFF
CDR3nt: TGTGCCAGCAGCTTAGGGATCCAAACGGGGAATGAGCAGTTCTTC

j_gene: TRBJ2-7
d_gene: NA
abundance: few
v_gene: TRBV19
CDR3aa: CASSSRRSEQYF
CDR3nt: TGTGCCAGTAGTTCCCGCCGGTCCGAGCAGTACTTC

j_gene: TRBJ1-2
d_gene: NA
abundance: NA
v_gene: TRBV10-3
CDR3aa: CAISREQGPYGYTF
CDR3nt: TGTGCCATCAGTCGAGAACAGGGTCCCTATGGCTACACCTTC

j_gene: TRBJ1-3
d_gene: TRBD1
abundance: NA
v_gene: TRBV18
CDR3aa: CASSPGQGFISGNTIYF
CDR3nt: TGTGCCAGCTCACCAGGACAGGGGTTCATCTCTGGAAACACCATATATTTT

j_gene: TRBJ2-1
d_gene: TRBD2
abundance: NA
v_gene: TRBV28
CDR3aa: CATIAGSYNEQFF
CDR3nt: TGTGCCACCATAGCGGGATCCTACAATGAGCAGTTCTTC

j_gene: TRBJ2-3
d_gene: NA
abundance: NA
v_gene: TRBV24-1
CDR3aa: CATKGADTQYF
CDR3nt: TGTGCCACCAAGGGGGCAGATACGCAGTATTTT

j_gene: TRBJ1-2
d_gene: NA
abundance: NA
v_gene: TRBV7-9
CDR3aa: CASSNDRNAYGYTF
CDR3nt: TGTGCCAGCAGCAACGACAGGAATGCCTATGGCTACACCTTC

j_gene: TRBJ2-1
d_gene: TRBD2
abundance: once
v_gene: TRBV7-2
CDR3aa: CASSLRAGERSNEQFF
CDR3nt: TGTGCCAGCAGCTTGCGAGCGGGAGAGAGATCCAATGAGCAGTTCTTC

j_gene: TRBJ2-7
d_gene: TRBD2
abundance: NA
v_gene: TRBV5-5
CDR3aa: CASSLTSGIGEQYF
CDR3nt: TGTGCCAGCAGCTTGACTAGCGGGATTGGCGAGCAGTACTTC

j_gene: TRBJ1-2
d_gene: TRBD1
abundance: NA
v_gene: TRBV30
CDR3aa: CAWSPTGGIYGYTF
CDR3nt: TGTGCCTGGAGTCCTACAGGGGGCATTTATGGCTACACCTTC

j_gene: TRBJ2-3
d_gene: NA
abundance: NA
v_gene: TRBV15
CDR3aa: CATSRDRGYTDTQYF
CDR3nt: TGTGCCACCAGCAGAGATCGCGGGTATACAGATACGCAGTATTTT

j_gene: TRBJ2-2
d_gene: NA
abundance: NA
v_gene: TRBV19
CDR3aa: CASSDRAAGGELFF
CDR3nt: TGTGCCAGTAGTGACAGGGCCGCGGGGGGGGAGCTGTTTTTT

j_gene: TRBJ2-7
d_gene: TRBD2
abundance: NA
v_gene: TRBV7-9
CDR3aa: CASSLGGGVIYEQYF
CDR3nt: TGTGCCAGCAGCTTAGGGGGAGGGGTGATCTACGAGCAGTACTTC

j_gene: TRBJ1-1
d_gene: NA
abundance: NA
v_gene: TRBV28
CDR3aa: CASSDSITEAFF
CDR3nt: TGTGCCAGCAGCGACAGTATCACTGAAGCTTTCTTT

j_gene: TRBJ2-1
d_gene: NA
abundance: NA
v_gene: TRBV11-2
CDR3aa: CASSYRWMSVSSYNEQFF
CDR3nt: TGTGCCAGCAGCTACCGGTGGATGAGCGTGAGCTCCTACAATGAGCAGTTCTTC

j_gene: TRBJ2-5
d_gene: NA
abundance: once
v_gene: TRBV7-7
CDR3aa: CASRSSGETQYF
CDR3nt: TGTGCCAGCAGATCCAGTGGAGAGACCCAGTACTTC

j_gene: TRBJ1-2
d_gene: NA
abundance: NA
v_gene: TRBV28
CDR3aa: CASSTGKLGYTF
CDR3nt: TGTGCCAGCAGCACAGGAAAGCTTGGCTACACCTTC